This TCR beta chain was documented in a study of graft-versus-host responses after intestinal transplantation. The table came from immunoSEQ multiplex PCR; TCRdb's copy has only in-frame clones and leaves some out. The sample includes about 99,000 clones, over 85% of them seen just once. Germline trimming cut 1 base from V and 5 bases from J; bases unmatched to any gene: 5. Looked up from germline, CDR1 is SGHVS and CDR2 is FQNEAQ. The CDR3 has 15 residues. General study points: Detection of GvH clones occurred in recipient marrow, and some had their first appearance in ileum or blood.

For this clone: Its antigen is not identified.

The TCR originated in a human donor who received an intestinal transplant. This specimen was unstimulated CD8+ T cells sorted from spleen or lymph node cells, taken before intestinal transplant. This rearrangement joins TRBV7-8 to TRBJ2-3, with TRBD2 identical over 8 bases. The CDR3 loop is CASSLGWRGVDTQYF. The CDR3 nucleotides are TGTGCCAGCAGCTTAGGGTGGCGGGGGGTAGATACGCAGTATTTT.